This entry features one T cell receptor beta chain sequence. These data belong to a study of blood T cell repertoires in COVID-19. Study-wide context: There were acute and convalescent COVID-19 samples, and they came from the United States, Italy and Spain.

Original data processing: Estimation of nucleated cell counts relied on the amplification of reference gene primers. This table comes from immunoSEQ multiplex PCR, and its TCRdb copy is limited to in-frame clones, with some not included. V and J calls and clone size are as listed in that table; D and trimming were resolved from the DNA. The table has roughly 200,000 clones, roughly 80% seen once. This CDR3 comprises 15 residues. V was shortened by 1 base and J by 1 base, with 7 bases between the two germline ends. Germline-derived CDR1 and CDR2 are SGHAT and FQNNGV. The chain has TRBV11-2 and TRBJ2-2; D not resolved. This clonotype was sampled from a woman of 80 years or more with acute or convalescent COVID-19. Sequencing input: peripheral blood. CDR3 region: CASSLVRVNTGELFF. The DNA of the CDR3 is TGTGCCAGCAGCTTAGTTAGAGTGAACACCGGGGAGCTGTTTTTT. The whole variable domain, filled in from reference TRBV11-2 and TRBJ2-2, reads EAGVAQSPRYKIIEKRQSVAFWCNPISGHATLYWYQQILGQGPKLLIQFQNNGVVDDSQLPKDRFSAERLKGVDSTLKIQPAKLEDSAVYLCASSLVRVNTGELFFGEGSRLTVL.